The 25 T cell receptor beta chains below were found in one sample sequenced in a study of blood T cell repertoires in COVID-19. Assay used: immunoSEQ multiplex PCR; TCRdb lists only in-frame clones, some missing. The table shows 150,000 to 200,000 clones, with roughly 90% occurring only once. Sequencing was carried out using PBMCs or T cells enriched from blood (not recorded which). The receptors were gathered from a human donor with acute COVID-19. The donor label of this sample is uncertain.

The rearrangement links TRBV7-9 to TRBJ1-2; TRBD1 is a possible D gene (6 bases). The V end lost 1 base, the J end lost 2 bases, and 8 bases lay between the germline ends. The CDR3 is 14 residues long. The V gene's germline CDR1 is SEHNR and CDR2 FQNEAQ (reference sequence). CDR3 nucleotide sequence: TGTGCCAGCAGCTTAGGGACAGACAACTATGGCTACACCTTC. Protein: CASSLGTDNYGYTF.

The rearrangement uses TRBV28 and TRBJ1-2; D is uncertain. Germline V gives CDR1 MDHEN, CDR2 SYDVKM. With 6 bases removed from V and 5 bases from J, the gap between germline ends came to 10 bases. This CDR3 is built from 12 residues. The CDR3, as DNA: TGTGCCAGCAGCGCAGTCAGGTATGGCTACACCTTC. Translation gives CASSAVRYGYTF.

This chain uses TRBV18 with TRBJ1-4; D not certain. V dropped 1 base and J dropped 7 bases, with 13 bases sitting between them. The CDR3 contains 15 residues. CDR1 and CDR2 from the germline V gene are KGHSH and LQKENI. The CDR3 region is CASSPLGSSGEKLFF. In DNA form, the CDR3 reads TGTGCCAGCTCACCACTTGGTTCCTCCGGTGAAAAACTGTTTTTT.

The genes are TRBV28 and TRBJ1-4; D not resolved. The CDR3 is 13 amino acids. V shed 4 bases and J shed 10 bases, with 13 bases lying between them. Germline-derived CDR1 and CDR2 are MDHEN and SYDVKM. CDR3 DNA: TGTGCCAGCAGTTCCCAACTTAATCGAAAACTGTTTTTT. It yields the protein CASSSQLNRKLFF.

V gene TRBV6-1 combines with J gene TRBJ1-3; perhaps TRBD1 as D (5 bases). Trimming removed 8 bases at V and 6 bases at J, with 17 bases between. Germline loops: CDR1 MNHNS, CDR2 SASEGT. The CDR3 contains 14 residues. CDR3 amino acids: CASLDSASSNTIYF. The CDR3 DNA sequence: TGTGCCAGCCTAGACAGTGCCTCGTCAAACACCATATATTTT.

The rearrangement uses TRBV4-1 and TRBJ2-1; 7 bases align to TRBD2. The CDR3 extends over 18 amino acids. J was trimmed by 6 bases and V by 5 bases; bases with no gene match: 19. Germline values: CDR1 MGHRA, CDR2 YSYEKL. CDR3 protein: CASSSKGHAGVGPNEQFF. The CDR3 nucleotides read TGCGCCAGCAGCTCCAAAGGACACGCGGGGGTGGGTCCCAATGAGCAGTTCTTC.

This clone showed up just once. This chain links TRBV6-5 with TRBJ1-1, with a weak D call TRBD1 (5 bases). Trimming cost V 7 bases and J 1 base, with 13 bases left between them. Germline CDR1 and CDR2: MNHEY and SVGAGI. This CDR3 is 14 amino acids long. This chain's CDR3 is CASTRAGRNTEAFF. CDR3 DNA sequence: TGTGCCAGCACCCGGGCGGGACGGAACACTGAAGCTTTCTTT.

This rearrangement joins TRBV9 to TRBJ1-6; D is possibly TRBD1 (5 bases). V was clipped by 0 bases and J by 10 bases, with 11 bases between them. CDR3 length: 14 residues. Per germline, CDR1 SGDLS and CDR2 YYNGEE. CDR3 DNA: TGTGCCAGCAGCGTAGGGCAGGGTGCATCACCCCTCCACTTT. Translation gives CASSVGQGASPLHF.

The rearrangement links TRBV5-4 to TRBJ1-2, with 7 bases matching TRBD1. The V gene's germline CDR1 is SGHNT and CDR2 YYREEE (reference sequence). The CDR3 sequence is 14 residues long. V was pared by 2 bases and J by 3 bases, with 4 bases of the junction left unmatched. In DNA form, the CDR3 reads TGTGCCAGCAGCTTTGACAGGGTTGACTATGGCTACACCTTC. Translated: CASSFDRVDYGYTF.

J is TRBJ1-4 and V is TRBV24-1, with no clear D. Germline V lookup: CDR1 KGHDR, CDR2 SFDVKD. This CDR3 contains 14 residues. The V end was cut by 9 bases, the J end by 0 bases, with 10 bases between. The CDR3 DNA follows: TGTGCCACCGAACAAAACGCAACTAATGAAAAACTGTTTTTT. Amino acids: CATEQNATNEKLFF.

This clone was detected only a few times. J is TRBJ2-1 and V is TRBV20-1; D is undetermined. V gave up 1 base and J gave up 10 bases, with 8 bases separating them. The CDR3 length is 11 residues. In germline, CDR1 is DFQATT, CDR2 SNEGSKA (reference sequence). For the CDR3, the DNA is TGCAGTGCTAGAGGGTCTCAGGAGCAGTTCTTC. As protein: CSARGSQEQFF.

This clone was detected a few times. The sample carries other DNA sequences with the same CDR3. V and J are TRBV7-9 and TRBJ2-7, with D possibly being TRBD2 (6 bases). The CDR3 is 13 amino acids. V lost 5 bases and J lost 2, with 10 bases in between. Per the germline V gene, CDR1 is SEHNR and CDR2 is FQNEAQ (reference sequence). The CDR3 DNA reads TGTGCCAGCAGCCCGCCGGGAGCCTACGAGCAGTACTTC. Protein: CASSPPGAYEQYF.

The genes are TRBV5-8 and TRBJ2-6, with 7 bases identical to TRBD1. J gave up 4 bases and V 3 bases, and 7 bases lay outside the gene matches. Germline lookup yields CDR1 SGHTS and CDR2 YDEGEE. The CDR3 covers 16 residues. The CDR3 DNA is TGTGCCAGCAGCTCCGGGACAGCGAGAGGGGCCAACGTCCTGACTTTC. It yields the protein CASSSGTARGANVLTF. The full variable domain, completed using reference TRBV5-8 and TRBJ2-6, is EAGVTQSPTHLIKTRGQQATLRCSPISGHTSVYWYQQALGLGLQFLLWYDEGEERNRGNFPPRFSGRQFPNYSSELNVNALELEDSALYLCASSSGTARGANVLTFGAGSRLTVL.

The chain joins TRBV5-4 to TRBJ1-6, with 9 bases aligning to TRBD1. Germline V gives CDR1 SGHNT, CDR2 YYREEE (reference sequence). The CDR3 has 16 residues. V trimming: 4 bases; J trimming: 11 bases; junction bases outside the gene matches: 13. The CDR3 loop is CASSRVKGQGRAPLHF. Written as DNA, the CDR3 is TGTGCCAGCAGCCGAGTGAAGGGACAGGGCCGCGCACCCCTCCACTTT.

Note on this clone: At the DNA level, this CDR3 is encoded by other sequences in the same sample as well. The V and J genes are TRBV5-1 and TRBJ1-1; a possible D gene is TRBD1 (5 bases). The germline V and J ends were trimmed by 4 bases and 1 base, with 11 bases remaining between them. Germline V gene lookup returns CDR1 SGHRS and CDR2 YFSETQ. The CDR3 length is 14 residues. The CDR3 DNA reads TGCGCCAGCAGCGTTGGTCAGGGGAACACTGAAGCTTTCTTT. This codes for CASSVGQGNTEAFF.

The table lists this clone with a few counts. The V and J genes are TRBV25-1 and TRBJ1-1, with TRBD1 matching 7 bases. V dropped 4 bases and J dropped 6; count of bases not matched to a gene: 11. The germline V gene encodes CDR1 MGHDK and CDR2 SYGVNS. This CDR3 is built from 15 residues. CDR3 sequence reads: CASSGFQGGGAEAFF. CDR3 coding DNA: TGTGCCAGCAGTGGATTTCAAGGGGGCGGCGCTGAAGCTTTCTTT.

This clone has just a few counts. The J gene is TRBJ2-5, the V gene TRBV6-2 or TRBV6-3, with 9 bases identical to TRBD2. The germline gives CDR1 MNHEY, CDR2 SVGEGT. This CDR3 spans 15 amino acids. J was trimmed by 4 bases and V by 4 bases; bases with no gene match: 7. The CDR3 region is CASSSGTSWGETQYF. The CDR3 DNA is TGTGCCAGCAGTTCCGGGACTAGCTGGGGAGAGACCCAGTACTTC.

This rearrangement joins TRBV5-4 to TRBJ1-6; the D is unclear. V lost 0 bases, J lost 7 bases, and 11 bases lay in between. The germline V gene encodes CDR1 SGHNT and CDR2 YYREEE (reference sequence). The CDR3 extends over 15 amino acids. The CDR3 DNA follows: TGTGCCAGCAGCTTGGCTGGCGGGAGGAATTCACCCCTCCACTTT. Translated: CASSLAGGRNSPLHF.

The chain joins TRBV3-1 (or the pseudogene TRBV3-2) to TRBJ2-7; D is perhaps TRBD2 (5 bases). Germline V CDR1 and CDR2: LGHDT, YNNKEL (reference sequence). CDR3 length equals 11 residues. Trimming removed 3 bases at V and 5 bases at J, with 5 bases between. CDR3 amino acids: CASSHGNEQYF. The DNA of the CDR3 is TGTGCCAGCAGCCACGGGAACGAGCAGTACTTC.

This CDR3 reads CASSLRTGGEETQYF. The CDR3 nucleotides are TGCGCCAGCAGCCTCCGGACAGGGGGTGAAGAGACCCAGTACTTC. The rearrangement links TRBV4-1 to TRBJ2-5, with 10 bases aligning to TRBD1. The CDR3 totals 15 residues. The germline V gene has CDR1 MGHRA and CDR2 YSYEKL. V trimming: 4 bases; J trimming: 3 bases; junction bases outside the gene matches: 5.

This clone has only a few counts. The chain employs TRBV4-3 and TRBJ2-1; D gene ambiguous. V was clipped by 0 bases and J by 0 bases, with 9 bases between them. Germline CDR1 and CDR2: LGHNA and YSLEER. The CDR3 extends over 16 amino acids. The CDR3: CASSQDTRSSYNEQFF. CDR3 bases: TGCGCCAGCAGCCAAGATACCCGGAGCTCCTACAATGAGCAGTTCTTC.

The chain joins TRBV5-1 to TRBJ1-1; possibly TRBD1 for D (6 bases). Looked up from germline, CDR1 is SGHRS and CDR2 is YFSETQ. V dropped 2 bases and J dropped 4 bases, with 6 bases sitting between them. The CDR3 spans 12 residues. CDR3 in amino acids: CASSLQGTEAFF. As DNA, the CDR3 is TGCGCCAGCAGCTTACAGGGCACTGAAGCTTTCTTT.

This rearrangement joins TRBV9 to TRBJ1-1; D possibly corresponds to TRBD1 (6 bases). The CDR3 contains 16 residues. The V and J ends lost 2 bases and 0 bases respectively, with 14 bases between them. Germline CDR1 and CDR2: SGDLS and YYNGEE. The CDR3 reads CASSVGQMYMNTEAFF. CDR3 coding DNA: TGTGCCAGCAGCGTCGGACAGATGTACATGAACACTGAAGCTTTCTTT.

This chain connects TRBV6-2 or TRBV6-3 to TRBJ1-5; 7 bases agree with TRBD1. The V segment lost 6 bases and the J segment 2 bases; nucleotides outside the gene matches: 22. The CDR3 sequence is 20 residues long. The germline V gene encodes CDR1 MNHEY and CDR2 SVGEGT. The CDR3 loop is CASSNRDRRFGETGNQPQHF. The CDR3 DNA sequence: TGTGCCAGCAGCAACCGGGACAGACGGTTTGGGGAAACGGGCAATCAGCCCCAGCATTTT.

V usage is TRBV4-1 and J usage is TRBJ1-1, with D perhaps TRBD1 (5 bases). This CDR3 region has 13 residues. Germline-derived CDR1 and CDR2 are MGHRA and YSYEKL. Trimming left V 7 bases short and J 1 base short, with 10 bases between. CDR3 sequence reads: CASTPGGNTEAFF. As DNA, the CDR3 is TGCGCCAGCACCCCGGGGGGGAACACTGAAGCTTTCTTT.